These 8 T cell receptor beta chains originate from one sample sequenced in a study of cytomegalovirus exposure and HLA in healthy donors. The PCR contained 60 Vbeta and 13 Jbeta primers. Assay: immunoSEQ multiplex PCR; the TCRdb copy retains only in-frame clones and omits some. The repertoire holds 130,000 to 150,000 clones, approximately 78% seen once, with 2.5% to 3.5% in the top ten. The sequenced sample consisted of PBMCs. These receptors originate from a man aged 35-49 years in good health and CMV-seropositive.

This clone was seen just once. This rearrangement joins TRBV27 to TRBJ2-7, with 9 positions matching TRBD1. The CDR3 totals 18 residues. Per the germline V gene, CDR1 is MNHEY and CDR2 is SMNVEV (reference sequence). Germline trimming cut 2 bases from V and 2 bases from J; bases unmatched to any gene: 13. CDR3 bases: TGTGCCAGCAGTTTAATTGTGGGACAGGGAGTTACCCCCTACGAGCAGTACTTC. Its translation: CASSLIVGQGVTPYEQYF.

The V call is TRBV19, the J call TRBJ2-1, with D possibly TRBD2 on 5 matching bases. The germline gives CDR1 LNHDA, CDR2 SQIVND (reference sequence). V gave up 7 bases and J gave up 2 bases, with 18 bases separating them. CDR3 length: 16 residues. The CDR3 region has the DNA TGTGCCAGTATGGGGAGTGAGGCGTCAGCCTACAATGAGCAGTTCTTC. This translates into CASMGSEASAYNEQFF.

The chain combines TRBV7-2 with TRBJ1-5, with 8 bases matching TRBD1. CDR1 and CDR2 (germline): SGHTA, FQGNSA. V was clipped by 5 bases and J by 7 bases; unmatched bases: 7. This CDR3 region has 14 residues. The chain's CDR3 is CASSGQGGPQPQHF. The CDR3 nucleotides read TGTGCCAGCAGCGGACAGGGAGGCCCCCAGCCCCAGCATTTT.

By its share, this clone is medium-sized. The chain uses TRBV7-3 and TRBJ2-1; no clear D. The ends were cut back, 1 base at V and 1 base at J, with 5 bases in the middle. Looked up from germline, CDR1 is SGHTA and CDR2 is FQGTGA. The CDR3 length is 14 residues. The CDR3 DNA reads TGTGCCAGCAGCTTAAGCAGTTCCTACAATGAGCAGTTCTTC. Translation: CASSLSSSYNEQFF.

This clone was observed once. The chain couples TRBV5-1 to TRBJ2-7; TRBD2 aligns across 12 bases. Germline values: CDR1 SGHRS, CDR2 YFSETQ. The CDR3 is made up of 15 amino acids. With 4 bases clipped from V and 4 bases from J, the junction kept 6 bases outside the gene matches. CDR3 DNA: TGCGCCAGCAGCCCCACGGGACTAGCGGGTTACGAGCAGTACTTC. Protein: CASSPTGLAGYEQYF.

The chain has TRBV19 and TRBJ2-6; TRBD2 is a possible D gene (6 bases). Germline lookup yields CDR1 LNHDA and CDR2 SQIVND (reference sequence). V lost 3 bases, J lost 2 bases, and 8 bases lay in between. The CDR3 is 15 amino acids. This CDR3 reads CASSMGGAGANVLTF. The CDR3 DNA reads TGTGCCAGTAGTATGGGCGGGGCTGGGGCCAACGTCCTGACTTTC.

The chain couples TRBV6-1 to TRBJ1-4, with TRBD1 identical over 7 bases. The J segment lost 8 bases and the V segment lost 1 base, leaving 7 bases of the junction unmatched. CDR1 MNHNS and CDR2 SASEGT come from the germline V gene. The CDR3 spans 15 residues. CDR3 in DNA: TGTGCCAGCAGTGAAGGTGGGACAGCAAGGGAAAAACTGTTTTTT. This encodes CASSEGGTAREKLFF.

The V gene is TRBV6-5, the J gene TRBJ2-4; a weak D match, TRBD1 (6 bases). The CDR3 runs to 16 residues. CDR1 MNHEY and CDR2 SVGAGI come from the germline V gene. V was shortened by 2 bases and J by 0 bases, with 11 bases between the two germline ends. This CDR3 reads CASSYKQGLAKNIQYF. DNA for the CDR3: TGTGCCAGCAGTTACAAACAGGGTCTAGCCAAAAACATTCAGTACTTC.